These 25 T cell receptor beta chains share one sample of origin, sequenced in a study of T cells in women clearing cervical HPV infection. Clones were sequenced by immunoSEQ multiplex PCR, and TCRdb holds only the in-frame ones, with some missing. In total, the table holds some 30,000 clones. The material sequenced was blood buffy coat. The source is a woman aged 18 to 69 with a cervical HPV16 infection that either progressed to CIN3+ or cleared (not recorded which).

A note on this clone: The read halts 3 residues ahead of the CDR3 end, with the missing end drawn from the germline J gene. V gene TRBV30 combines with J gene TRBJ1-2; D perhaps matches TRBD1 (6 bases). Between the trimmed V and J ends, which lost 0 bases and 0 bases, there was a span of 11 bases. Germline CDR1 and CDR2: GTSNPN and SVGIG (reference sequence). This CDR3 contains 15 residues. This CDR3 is CAWSVPRGPNYGYTF. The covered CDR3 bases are TGTGCCTGGAGTGTACCCAGGGGCCCTAACTATGGC.

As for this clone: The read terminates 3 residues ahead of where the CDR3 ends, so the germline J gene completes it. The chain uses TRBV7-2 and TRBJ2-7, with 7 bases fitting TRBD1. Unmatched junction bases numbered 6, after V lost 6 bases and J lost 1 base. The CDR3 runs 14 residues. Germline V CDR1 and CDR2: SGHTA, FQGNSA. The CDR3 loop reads CASRTRQGSYEQYF. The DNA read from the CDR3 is TGTGCCAGCAGGACCCGACAGGGTTCCTACGAG.

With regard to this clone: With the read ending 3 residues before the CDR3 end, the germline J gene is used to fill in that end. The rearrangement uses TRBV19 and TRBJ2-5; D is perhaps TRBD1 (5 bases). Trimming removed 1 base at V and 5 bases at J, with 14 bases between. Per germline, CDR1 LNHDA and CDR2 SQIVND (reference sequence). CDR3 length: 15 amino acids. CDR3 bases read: TGTGCCAGTAGTATAGGAGGTGGTCACAGGGAGACC. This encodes CASSIGGGHRET. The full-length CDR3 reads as CASSIGGGHRETQYF.

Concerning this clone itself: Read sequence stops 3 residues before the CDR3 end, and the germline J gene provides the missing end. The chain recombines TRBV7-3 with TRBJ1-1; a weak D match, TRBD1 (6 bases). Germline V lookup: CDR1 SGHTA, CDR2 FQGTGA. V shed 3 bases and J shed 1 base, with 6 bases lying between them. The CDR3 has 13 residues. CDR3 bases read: TGTGCCAGCAGCTTGACAGGGAACACTGAA. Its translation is CASSLTGNTE. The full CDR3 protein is CASSLTGNTEAFF.

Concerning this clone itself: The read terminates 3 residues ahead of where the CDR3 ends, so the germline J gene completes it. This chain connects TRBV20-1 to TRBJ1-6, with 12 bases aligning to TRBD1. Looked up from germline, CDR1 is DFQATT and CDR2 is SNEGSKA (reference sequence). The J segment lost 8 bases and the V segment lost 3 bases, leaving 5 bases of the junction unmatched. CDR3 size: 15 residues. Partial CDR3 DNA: TGCAGTGCTAGTCACGGGACAGGGGGCCATTCACCC. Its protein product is CSASHGTGGHSP. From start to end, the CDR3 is CSASHGTGGHSPLHF.

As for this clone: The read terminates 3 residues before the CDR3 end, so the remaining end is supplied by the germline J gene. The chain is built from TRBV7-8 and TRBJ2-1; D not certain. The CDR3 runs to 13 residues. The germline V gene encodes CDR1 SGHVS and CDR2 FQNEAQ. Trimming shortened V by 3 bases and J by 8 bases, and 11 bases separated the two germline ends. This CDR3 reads CASSLRPSDEQFF. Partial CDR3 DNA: TGTGCCAGCAGCTTGAGGCCCAGCGATGAG.

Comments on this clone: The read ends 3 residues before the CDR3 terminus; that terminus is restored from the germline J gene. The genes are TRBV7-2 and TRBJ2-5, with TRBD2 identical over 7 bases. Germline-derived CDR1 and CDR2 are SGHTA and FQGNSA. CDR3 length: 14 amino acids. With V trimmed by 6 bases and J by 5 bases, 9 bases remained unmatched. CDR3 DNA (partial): TGTGCCAGCAGAGAAGCCGGGGGGATCGAGACC. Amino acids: CASREAGGIET. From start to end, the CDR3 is CASREAGGIETQYF.

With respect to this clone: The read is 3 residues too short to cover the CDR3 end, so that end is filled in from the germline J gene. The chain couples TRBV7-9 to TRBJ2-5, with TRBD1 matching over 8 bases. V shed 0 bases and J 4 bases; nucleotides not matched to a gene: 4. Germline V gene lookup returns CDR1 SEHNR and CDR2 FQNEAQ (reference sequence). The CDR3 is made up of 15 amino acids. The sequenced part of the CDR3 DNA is TGTGCCAGCAGCTTAGCCCGACAGGGGAGAGAGACC. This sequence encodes CASSLARQGRET. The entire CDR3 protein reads CASSLARQGRETQYF. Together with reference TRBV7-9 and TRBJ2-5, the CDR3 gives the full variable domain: DTGVSQNPRHKITKRGQNVTFRCDPISEHNRLYWYRQTLGQGPEFLTYFQNEAQLEKSRLLSDRFSAERPKGSFSTLEIQRTEQGDSAMYLCASSLARQGRETQYFGPGTRLLVL.

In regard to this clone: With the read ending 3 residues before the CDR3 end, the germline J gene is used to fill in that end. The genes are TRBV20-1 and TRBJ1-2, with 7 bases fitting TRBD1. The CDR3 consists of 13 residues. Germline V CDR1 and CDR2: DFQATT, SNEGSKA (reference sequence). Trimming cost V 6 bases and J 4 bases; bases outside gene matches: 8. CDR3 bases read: TGCAGTGCCCGGTTGGCAGGGGGCTATGGC. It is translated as CSARLAGGYG. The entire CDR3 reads CSARLAGGYGYTF.

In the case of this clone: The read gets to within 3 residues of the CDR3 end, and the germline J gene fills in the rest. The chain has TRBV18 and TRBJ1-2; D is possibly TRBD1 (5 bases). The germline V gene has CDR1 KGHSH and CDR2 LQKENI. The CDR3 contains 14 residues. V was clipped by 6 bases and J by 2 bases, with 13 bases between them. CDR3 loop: CASSAGLLNYGYTF. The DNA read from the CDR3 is TGTGCCAGCTCGGCGGGACTCTTGAACTATGGC.

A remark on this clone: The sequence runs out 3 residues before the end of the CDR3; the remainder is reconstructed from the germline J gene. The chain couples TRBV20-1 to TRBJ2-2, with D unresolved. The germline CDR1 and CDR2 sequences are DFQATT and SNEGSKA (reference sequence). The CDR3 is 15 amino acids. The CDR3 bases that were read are TGCAGTGCTAGAGATAGCCGCCGAAAGCATGAAAAG. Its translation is CSARDSRRKHEK. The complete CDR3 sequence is CSARDSRRKHEKLFF.

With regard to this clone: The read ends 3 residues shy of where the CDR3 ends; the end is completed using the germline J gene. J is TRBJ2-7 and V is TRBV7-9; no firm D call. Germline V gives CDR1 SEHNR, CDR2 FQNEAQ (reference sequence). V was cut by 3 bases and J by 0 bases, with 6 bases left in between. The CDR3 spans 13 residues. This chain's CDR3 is CASSFQVSYEQYF. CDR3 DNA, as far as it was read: TGTGCCAGCAGCTTTCAGGTCTCCTACGAG.

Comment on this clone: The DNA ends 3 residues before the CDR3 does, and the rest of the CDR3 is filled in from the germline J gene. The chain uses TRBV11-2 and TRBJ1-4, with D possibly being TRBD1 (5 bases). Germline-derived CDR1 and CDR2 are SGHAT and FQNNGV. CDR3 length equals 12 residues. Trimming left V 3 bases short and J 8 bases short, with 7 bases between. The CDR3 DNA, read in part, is TGTGCCAGCAGCTTGGGGGGAGAAAAA. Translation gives CASSLGGEK. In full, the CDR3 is CASSLGGEKLFF.

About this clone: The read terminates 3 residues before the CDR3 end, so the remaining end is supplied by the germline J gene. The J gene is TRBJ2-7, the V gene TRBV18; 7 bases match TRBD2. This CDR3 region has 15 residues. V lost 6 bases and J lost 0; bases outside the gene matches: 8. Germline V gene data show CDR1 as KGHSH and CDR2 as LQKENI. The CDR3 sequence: CASSGTAGVSYEQYF. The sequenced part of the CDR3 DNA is TGTGCCAGCTCGGGTACGGCGGGAGTCTCCTACGAG. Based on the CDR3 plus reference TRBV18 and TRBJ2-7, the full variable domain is NAGVMQNPRHLVRRRGQEARLRCSPMKGHSHVYWYRQLPEEGLKFMVYLQKENIIDESGMPKERFSAEFPKEGPSILRIQQVVRGDSAAYFCASSGTAGVSYEQYFGPGTRLTVT.

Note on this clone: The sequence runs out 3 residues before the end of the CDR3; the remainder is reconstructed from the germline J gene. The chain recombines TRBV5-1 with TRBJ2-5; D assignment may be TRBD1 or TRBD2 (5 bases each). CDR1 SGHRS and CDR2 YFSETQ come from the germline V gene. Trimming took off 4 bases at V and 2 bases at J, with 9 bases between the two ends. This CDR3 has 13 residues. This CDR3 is CASSGEGQETQYF. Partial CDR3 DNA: TGCGCCAGCAGCGGCGAGGGGCAAGAGACC.

The sequenced part of the CDR3 DNA is TGTGCCAGCAGCCAAGACCTAGACAGCTCCAACGGTGGC. Protein sequence: CASSQDLDSSNGG. Given in full, the CDR3 is CASSQDLDSSNGGYTF. The V gene is TRBV4-2, the J gene TRBJ1-2, with D possibly TRBD1 on 5 matching bases. The CDR3 end is not reached by the read, which stops 3 residues before it; the germline J gene fills it in. Trimming removed 0 bases at V and 7 bases at J, with 18 bases between. Germline V gives CDR1 LGHNA, CDR2 YNFKEQ. The CDR3 runs 16 residues.

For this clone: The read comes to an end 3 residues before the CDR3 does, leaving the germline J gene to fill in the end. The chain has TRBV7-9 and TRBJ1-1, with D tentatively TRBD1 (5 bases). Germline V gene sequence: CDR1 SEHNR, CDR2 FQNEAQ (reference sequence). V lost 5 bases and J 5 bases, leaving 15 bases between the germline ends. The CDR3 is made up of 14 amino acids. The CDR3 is CASSGWRGATEAFF. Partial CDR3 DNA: TGTGCCAGCAGCGGCTGGAGGGGAGCGACTGAA.

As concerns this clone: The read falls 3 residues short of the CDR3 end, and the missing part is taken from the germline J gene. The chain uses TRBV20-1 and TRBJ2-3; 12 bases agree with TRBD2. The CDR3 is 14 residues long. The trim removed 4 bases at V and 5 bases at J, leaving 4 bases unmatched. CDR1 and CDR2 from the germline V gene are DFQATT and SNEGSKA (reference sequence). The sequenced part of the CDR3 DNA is TGCAGTGCTACGACTAGCGGGAGTTTAGATACG. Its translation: CSATTSGSLDT. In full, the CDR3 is CSATTSGSLDTQYF.

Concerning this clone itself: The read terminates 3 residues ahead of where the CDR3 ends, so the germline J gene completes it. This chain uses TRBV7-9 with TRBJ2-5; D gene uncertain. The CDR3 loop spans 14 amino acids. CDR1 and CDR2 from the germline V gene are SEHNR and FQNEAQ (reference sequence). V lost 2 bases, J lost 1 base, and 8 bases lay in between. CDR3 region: CASSLLTGQETQYF. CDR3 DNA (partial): TGTGCCAGCAGCTTACTAACGGGCCAAGAGACC.

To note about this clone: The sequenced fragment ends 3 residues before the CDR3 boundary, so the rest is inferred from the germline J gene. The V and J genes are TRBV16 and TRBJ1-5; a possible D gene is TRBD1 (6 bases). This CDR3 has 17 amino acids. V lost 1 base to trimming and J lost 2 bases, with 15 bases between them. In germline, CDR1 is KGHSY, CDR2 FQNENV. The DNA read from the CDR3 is TGTGCCAGCAGCCAATATGGAGGGGGTAGAGGCAATCAGCCC. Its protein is CASSQYGGGRGNQP. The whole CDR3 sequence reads CASSQYGGGRGNQPQHF. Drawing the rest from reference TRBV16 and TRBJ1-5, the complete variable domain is GEEVAQTPKHLVRGEGQKAKLYCAPIKGHSYVFWYQQVLKNEFKFLISFQNENVFDETGMPKERFSAKCLPNSPCSLEIQATKLEDSAVYFCASSQYGGGRGNQPQHFGDGTRLSIL.

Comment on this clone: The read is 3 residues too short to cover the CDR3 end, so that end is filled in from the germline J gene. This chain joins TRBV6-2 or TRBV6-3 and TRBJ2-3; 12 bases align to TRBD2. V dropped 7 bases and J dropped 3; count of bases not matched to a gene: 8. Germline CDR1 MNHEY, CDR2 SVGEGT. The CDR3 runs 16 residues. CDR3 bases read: TGTGCCAGCACCGACGGACTAGCGGGGAGAACAGATACG. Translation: CASTDGLAGRTDT. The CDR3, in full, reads CASTDGLAGRTDTQYF.

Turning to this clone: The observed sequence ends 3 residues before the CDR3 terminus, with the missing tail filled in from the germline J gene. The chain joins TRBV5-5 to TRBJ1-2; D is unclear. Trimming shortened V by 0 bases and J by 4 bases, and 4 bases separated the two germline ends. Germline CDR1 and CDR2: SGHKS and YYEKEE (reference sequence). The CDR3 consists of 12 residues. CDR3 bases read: TGTGCCAGCAGCTTGGCCCTCTATGGC. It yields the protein CASSLALYG. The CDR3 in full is CASSLALYGYTF.

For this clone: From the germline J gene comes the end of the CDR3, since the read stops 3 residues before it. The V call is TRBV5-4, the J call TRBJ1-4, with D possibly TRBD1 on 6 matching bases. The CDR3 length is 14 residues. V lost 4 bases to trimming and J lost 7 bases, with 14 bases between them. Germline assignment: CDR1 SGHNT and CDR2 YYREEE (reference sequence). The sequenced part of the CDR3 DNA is TGTGCCAGCAGCGCCAGGGGACGCTCTGAAAAA. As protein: CASSARGRSEK. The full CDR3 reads CASSARGRSEKLFF.

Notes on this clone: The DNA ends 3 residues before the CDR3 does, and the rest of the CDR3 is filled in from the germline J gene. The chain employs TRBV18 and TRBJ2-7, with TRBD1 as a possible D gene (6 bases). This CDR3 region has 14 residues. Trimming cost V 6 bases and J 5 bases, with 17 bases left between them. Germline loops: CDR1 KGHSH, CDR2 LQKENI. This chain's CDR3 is CASSMGAGRDEQYF. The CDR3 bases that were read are TGTGCCAGCTCCATGGGGGCAGGGAGAGACGAG.

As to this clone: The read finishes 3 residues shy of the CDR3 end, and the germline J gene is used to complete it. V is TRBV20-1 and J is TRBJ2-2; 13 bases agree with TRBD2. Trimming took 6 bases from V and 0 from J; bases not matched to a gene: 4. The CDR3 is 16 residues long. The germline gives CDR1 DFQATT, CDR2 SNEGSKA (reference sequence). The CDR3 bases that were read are TGCAGTGCCGCCGGGACTAGCGGGGCGAACACCGGGGAG. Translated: CSAAGTSGANTGE. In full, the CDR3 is CSAAGTSGANTGELFF.